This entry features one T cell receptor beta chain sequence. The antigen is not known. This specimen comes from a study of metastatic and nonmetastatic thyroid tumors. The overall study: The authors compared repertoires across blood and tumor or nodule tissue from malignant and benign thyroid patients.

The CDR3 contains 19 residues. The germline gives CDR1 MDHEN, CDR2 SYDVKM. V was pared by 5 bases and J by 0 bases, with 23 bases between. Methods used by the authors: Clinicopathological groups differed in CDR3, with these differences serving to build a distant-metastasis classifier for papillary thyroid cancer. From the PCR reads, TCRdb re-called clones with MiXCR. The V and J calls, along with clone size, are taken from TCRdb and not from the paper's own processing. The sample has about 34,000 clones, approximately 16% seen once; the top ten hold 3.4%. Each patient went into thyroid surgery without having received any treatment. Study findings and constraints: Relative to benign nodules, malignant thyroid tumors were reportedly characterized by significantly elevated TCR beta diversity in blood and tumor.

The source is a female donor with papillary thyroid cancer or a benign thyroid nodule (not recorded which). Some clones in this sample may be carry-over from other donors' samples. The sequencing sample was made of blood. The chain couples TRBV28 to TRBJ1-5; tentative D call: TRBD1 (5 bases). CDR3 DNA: TGTGCCAGCAGTCCTGGGGTGGGGGGTGTGGGTTATAGCAATCAGCCCCAGCATTTT. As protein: CASSPGVGGVGYSNQPQHF.